This is a list of T cell receptor beta chains from one sample in a study of cytomegalovirus exposure and HLA in healthy donors. TCRdb's copy holds only in-frame clones and misses some; the assay was immunoSEQ multiplex PCR. The data hold 150,000 to 200,000 clones, with roughly 86% observed a single time. Sequencing was carried out using PBMCs. Receptors originate from a woman aged 18-35 years in good health and CMV-seronegative. The CDR3 runs from the conserved cysteine through the conserved F or W. A D gene is named only where the DNA matches it firmly.

V gene: TRBV5-1
D gene: .
CDR3 protein: CASSLGAGEAGNTIYF

V gene: TRBV18
D gene: TRBD1
CDR3 protein: CASSRTGGEFREQYF

V gene: TRBV18
D gene: TRBD2
CDR3 protein: CASSPPSGSSYEQYF

V gene: TRBV7-2
D gene: TRBD2
CDR3 protein: CASSPSGGFYNEQFF

V gene: TRBV6-1
D gene: .
CDR3 protein: CASSLSGYSYNEQFF

V gene: TRBV27
D gene: .
CDR3 protein: CASSLSSDGNYGYTF

V gene: TRBV30
D gene: .
CDR3 protein: CAWSAPGKQETQYF

V gene: TRBV6-1
D gene: TRBD1
CDR3 protein: CASDRGPFNQPQHF

V gene: TRBV10-3
D gene: TRBD1
CDR3 protein: CAISANPGQGASNTEAFF

V gene: TRBV5-1
D gene: .
CDR3 protein: CASSFSGSTYEQYF

V gene: TRBV27
D gene: TRBD2
CDR3 protein: CASSFRLAALGSSYEQYF

V gene: TRBV9
D gene: .
CDR3 protein: CASSGMIEGGDQYF

V gene: TRBV7-3
D gene: TRBD1
CDR3 protein: CASSSGQGYGYTF

V gene: TRBV4-1
D gene: .
CDR3 protein: CASSQRTGSAEAFF

V gene: TRBV29-1
D gene: TRBD2
CDR3 protein: CSVEKLAGKAQYF

V gene: TRBV1
D gene: .
CDR3 protein: CTSSQDLTGGRTDTQYF

V gene: TRBV28
D gene: TRBD1
CDR3 protein: CASSRGQGKNYGYTF

V gene: TRBV27
D gene: TRBD1
CDR3 protein: CASSGGTGFSTDTQYF

V gene: TRBV7-2
D gene: TRBD2
CDR3 protein: CASKFASGGVTDTQYF

V gene: TRBV6-5
D gene: .
CDR3 protein: CASSLRGAGANVLTF

V gene: TRBV5-1
D gene: TRBD2
CDR3 protein: CASSLSGTTYEQYF

V gene: TRBV7-7
D gene: TRBD2
CDR3 protein: CASSRDGLVVGETQYF

V gene: TRBV27
D gene: .
CDR3 protein: CASSRDAAGVGYEQYF

V gene: TRBV4-1
D gene: .
CDR3 protein: CASSQEVAGNTGELFF

V gene: TRBV21-1
D gene: .
CDR3 protein: CASSSREDRGIPDTEAFF

V gene: TRBV30
D gene: TRBD1
CDR3 protein: CAWSIRQGVTEAFF

V gene: TRBV28
D gene: .
CDR3 protein: CASSAGSTEAFF

V gene: TRBV6-5
D gene: TRBD1
CDR3 protein: CASSYSDRGYEQYF

V gene: TRBV2
D gene: TRBD1
CDR3 protein: CASGTGPYEQYF

V gene: TRBV28
D gene: TRBD1
CDR3 protein: CASIWTGGGGYTF

V gene: TRBV25-1
D gene: TRBD1
CDR3 protein: CASSEWTGLGTEAFF

V gene: TRBV30
D gene: TRBD1
CDR3 protein: CAWNQGVRTDTQYF

V gene: TRBV19
D gene: TRBD2
CDR3 protein: CASSSSGRGGQFF

V gene: TRBV27
D gene: .
CDR3 protein: CASSLHGEAFGYTF

V gene: TRBV5-1
D gene: TRBD2
CDR3 protein: CASSAGLAGGRDEQFF

V gene: TRBV19
D gene: .
CDR3 protein: CASSITGVVDTQYF

V gene: TRBV10-3
D gene: TRBD2
CDR3 protein: CAISSGTRAPREQFF

V gene: TRBV5-6
D gene: TRBD1
CDR3 protein: CASSTRQGSTDTQYF

V gene: TRBV6-5
D gene: .
CDR3 protein: CASSYSPGGYTGELFF

V gene: TRBV27
D gene: .
CDR3 protein: CASSFNRVRDEQFF

V gene: TRBV7-9
D gene: TRBD1
CDR3 protein: CASSGTGGGNTEAFF

V gene: TRBV28
D gene: .
CDR3 protein: CASSSGYSNQPQHF

V gene: TRBV7-2
D gene: .
CDR3 protein: CASSPTTGYSEQFF

V gene: TRBV30
D gene: .
CDR3 protein: CAWSRDFNQPQHF

V gene: TRBV4-1
D gene: .
CDR3 protein: CASSQGGGYEQYF

V gene: TRBV4-1
D gene: .
CDR3 protein: CASSQIIPYNEQFF

V gene: TRBV7-9
D gene: .
CDR3 protein: CSSSRDSARNQPQHF

V gene: TRBV19
D gene: TRBD1
CDR3 protein: CASSIETGGGQPQHF

V gene: TRBV11-3
D gene: .
CDR3 protein: CASSLHYYNEQFF

V gene: TRBV9
D gene: .
CDR3 protein: CASSVGLSGFVETQYF

V gene: TRBV2
D gene: .
CDR3 protein: CASNYALEAFF

V gene: TRBV11-2
D gene: TRBD1
CDR3 protein: CASSTQGAGEQYF

V gene: TRBV7-9
D gene: TRBD2
CDR3 protein: CASSFSGGAGDTQYF

V gene: TRBV5-4
D gene: .
CDR3 protein: CASSVAGTDTQYF

V gene: TRBV10-3
D gene: .
CDR3 protein: CAISEGSSYNSPLHF

V gene: TRBV7-9
D gene: TRBD1
CDR3 protein: CASSLSGGFEKLFF

V gene: TRBV15
D gene: .
CDR3 protein: CATSRGGGSHYGYTF